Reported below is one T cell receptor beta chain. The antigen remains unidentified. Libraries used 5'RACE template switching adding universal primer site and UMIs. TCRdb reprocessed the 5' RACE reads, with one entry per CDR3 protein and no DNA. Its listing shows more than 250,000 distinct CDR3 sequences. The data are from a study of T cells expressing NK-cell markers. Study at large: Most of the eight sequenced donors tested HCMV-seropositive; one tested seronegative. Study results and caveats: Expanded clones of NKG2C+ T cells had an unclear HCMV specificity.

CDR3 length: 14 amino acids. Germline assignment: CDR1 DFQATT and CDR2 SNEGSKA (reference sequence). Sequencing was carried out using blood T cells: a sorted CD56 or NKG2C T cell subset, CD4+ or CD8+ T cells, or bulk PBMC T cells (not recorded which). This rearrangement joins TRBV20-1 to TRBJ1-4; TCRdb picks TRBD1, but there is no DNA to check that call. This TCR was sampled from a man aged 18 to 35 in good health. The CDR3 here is CSATQTGLREKLFF.